Below, 23 T cell receptor beta chains from the same sample are listed, as sequenced in a study of shared clonotypes between healthy human individuals. Some clones are missing from TCRdb's copy, which holds only in-frame ones; the method was immunoSEQ multiplex PCR. The sample contains around 180,000 clones, about 93% of which appear only once. Sequencing was carried out using naive CD4+ T cells sorted from blood. Subset: CD45RA+ positively selected. Receptors were obtained from a woman in her twenties or thirties in good health.

J is TRBJ1-1 and V is TRBV5-4; D is perhaps TRBD1 (5 bases). The CDR3 has 13 residues. Trimming took 3 bases from V and 1 from J, leaving 7 bases between them. Germline CDR1 is SGHNT and CDR2 is YYREEE (reference sequence). The chain's CDR3 is CASSSTANTEAFF. DNA of the CDR3: TGTGCCAGCAGCTCGACAGCGAACACTGAAGCTTTCTTT.

This chain connects TRBV1 to TRBJ2-7; no DNA check was done on the table's D call, TRBD1. TRBV1 is a pseudogene. The CDR3 extends over 19 amino acids. CDR3 DNA: TGCACCAGCAGCCAAGATCTCAGGGCTAGGCCCGATAGCTCCTACGAGCAGTACTTC. Encoded protein: CTSSQDLRARPDSSYEQYF.

The chain has TRBV28 and TRBJ2-5; perhaps TRBD2 as D (5 bases). Trimming left V 10 bases short and J 11 bases short, with 29 bases between. CDR3 length: 15 residues. Germline V lookup: CDR1 MDHEN, CDR2 SYDVKM. CDR3 nucleotide sequence: TGTGCCACCAATCAAACTCCGGGCTCTCCTAGGGAGCAGTACTTC. Protein product: CATNQTPGSPREQYF.

The J gene is TRBJ2-3, the V gene TRBV19, with TRBD1 identical over 11 bases. The CDR3 spans 16 residues. The germline V gene has CDR1 LNHDA and CDR2 SQIVND (reference sequence). J was trimmed by 6 bases and V by 5 bases; bases with no gene match: 10. CDR3 in amino acids: CASSVWDRGYWDTQYF. CDR3 DNA sequence: TGTGCCAGTAGTGTCTGGGACAGGGGGTATTGGGATACGCAGTATTTT. The full variable domain, in which reference TRBV19 and TRBJ2-3 provide the parts outside the CDR3, is DGGITQSPKYLFRKEGQNVTLSCEQNLNHDAMYWYRQDPGQGLRLIYYSQIVNDFQKGDIAEGYSVSREKKESFPLTVTSAQKNPTAFYLCASSVWDRGYWDTQYFGPGTRLTVL.

The chain is built from TRBV6-6 and TRBJ2-1; the match to TRBD2 covers 13 bases. The germline V gene has CDR1 MNHNY and CDR2 SVGAGI (reference sequence). V was clipped by 5 bases and J by 6 bases; unmatched bases: 4. The CDR3 consists of 15 residues. The CDR3: CASSLLAGGANEQFF. The CDR3 nucleotides read TGTGCCAGCAGTCTACTAGCGGGAGGGGCCAATGAGCAGTTCTTC.

The chain recombines TRBV2 with TRBJ2-7; TRBD1 matches 9 bases. The CDR3 has 14 residues. V was pared by 10 bases and J by 1 base, with 8 bases of the junction left unmatched. In germline, CDR1 is SNHLY, CDR2 FYNNEI. The CDR3 sequence is CATRPGQGSYEQYF. The DNA of the CDR3 is TGTGCCACTCGACCGGGACAGGGTTCCTACGAGCAGTACTTC.

This sequence joins TRBV6-6 and TRBJ1-4, with D hard to call. CDR3 size: 16 residues. Trimming shortened V by 0 bases and J by 2 bases, and 10 bases separated the two germline ends. Germline lookup yields CDR1 MNHNY and CDR2 SVGAGI (reference sequence). As DNA, the CDR3 is TGTGCCAGCAGTTACTCGTCGGGCATCACTAATGAAAAACTGTTTTTT. Protein product: CASSYSSGITNEKLFF.

The DNA of the CDR3 is TGTGCCATCAGCTCTGCCGGCGCGGGAGGGCCACAAGATACGCAGTATTTT. As protein: CAISSAGAGGPQDTQYF. J is TRBJ2-3 and V is TRBV10-3; 9 positions match TRBD2. The CDR3 is made up of 17 amino acids. Trimming cost V 6 bases and J 5 bases; bases outside gene matches: 15. Germline V gives CDR1 ENHRY, CDR2 SYGVKD.

This chain's CDR3 is CASTPGTEEQFF. CDR3 nucleotides: TGTGCCAGCACCCCCGGGACCGAAGAGCAGTTCTTC. The V gene is TRBV7-9, the J gene TRBJ2-1; D possibly uses TRBD1 or TRBD2 (5 bases each). Trimming pared 7 bases from V and 10 bases from J, leaving 14 bases between. Germline-derived CDR1 and CDR2 are SEHNR and FQNEAQ (reference sequence). The CDR3 is 12 residues long.

This chain links TRBV6-5 with TRBJ1-4; TRBD1 aligns across 7 bases. The V gene's germline CDR1 is MNHEY and CDR2 SVGAGI. The CDR3 loop spans 15 amino acids. The V gene end was trimmed by 6 bases and the J gene end by 9 bases; junction bases not matched to a gene: 13. For the CDR3, the DNA is TGTGCCAGCAGAGCCGAAGGGGGCCCCGACCAAAAACTGTTTTTT. Its protein product is CASRAEGGPDQKLFF.

CDR3 in amino acids: CASSRFYGDDTEAFF. The CDR3 DNA reads TGCGCCAGCAGCCGGTTTTATGGGGACGACACTGAAGCTTTCTTT. This chain joins TRBV4-1 and TRBJ1-1, with a tentative D call TRBD1 (5 bases). CDR3 length equals 15 residues. Germline V gene lookup returns CDR1 MGHRA and CDR2 YSYEKL. V gave up 4 bases and J gave up 3 bases, with 15 bases separating them.

The CDR3 DNA reads as TGTGCCAGCTCACCACCCGGGAGCTACTCCTACGAGCAGTACTTC. Its protein product is CASSPPGSYSYEQYF. The J gene is TRBJ2-7, the V gene TRBV18; TRBD2 is a possible D gene (6 bases). V was clipped by 0 bases and J by 0 bases, with 9 bases between them. The length of the CDR3 is 15 residues. In germline, CDR1 is KGHSH, CDR2 LQKENI.

The chain employs TRBV19 and TRBJ1-1; possible D gene TRBD1, 5 bases. The CDR3 spans 17 residues. V lost 6 bases and J 5 bases, leaving 25 bases between the germline ends. Per the germline V gene, CDR1 is LNHDA and CDR2 is SQIVND (reference sequence). In DNA form, the CDR3 reads TGTGCCAGTAGCCCTGGGGGTGAGGTAAGACGCGTTACTGAAGCTTTCTTT. It specifies CASSPGGEVRRVTEAFF.

This chain links TRBV2 with TRBJ1-1; TRBD1 agrees at 7 bases. CDR3 length: 17 residues. After removal of 3 bases from V and 1 base from J, the junction contained 11 bases not matched to a gene. The germline gives CDR1 SNHLY, CDR2 FYNNEI. The CDR3 nucleotides are TGTGCCAGCAGTGAGGAGGGGGCGAGGATTCCGAACACTGAAGCTTTCTTT. This codes for CASSEEGARIPNTEAFF.

The chain links TRBV2 to TRBJ1-1; D is uncertain. This CDR3 has 13 residues. V lost 6 bases and J lost 1, with 9 bases in between. Germline CDR1 reads SNHLY; CDR2 reads FYNNEI. The CDR3 loop is CASRWDQNTEAFF. CDR3 sequence (DNA): TGTGCCAGCAGATGGGATCAGAACACTGAAGCTTTCTTT.

As DNA, the CDR3 is TGTGCCAGCAGCTTACTAGCGGGATACGGCGAGCAGTACTTC. Translation gives CASSLLAGYGEQYF. The rearrangement joins TRBV7-9 to TRBJ2-7; 9 bases fit TRBD2. The germline gives CDR1 SEHNR, CDR2 FQNEAQ (reference sequence). Losses at the gene ends were 2 bases for V and 6 bases for J; bases not matched to a gene: 5. This CDR3 region has 14 residues.

V is TRBV5-5 and J is TRBJ2-1, with 14 bases matching TRBD2. Trimming took 4 bases from V and 9 from J; bases not matched to a gene: 6. The CDR3 has 15 amino acids. Germline V lookup: CDR1 SGHKS, CDR2 YYEKEE (reference sequence). In nucleotides, the CDR3 is TGTGCCAGCAGCCCTAGACTAGCGGGAGGGGGTGAGCAGTTCTTC. It codes for CASSPRLAGGGEQFF.

In DNA form, the CDR3 reads TGTGCCAGCAGCTTTACTCAGGGAGCGGATACGCAGTATTTT. This encodes CASSFTQGADTQYF. This chain joins TRBV11-1 and TRBJ2-3, with D perhaps assigned TRBD1 or TRBD2 (5 bases each). This CDR3 is built from 14 residues. Germline lookup yields CDR1 SGHAT and CDR2 FQDESV (reference sequence). The ends were cut back, 3 bases at V and 6 bases at J, with 13 bases in the middle.

The chain is built from TRBV6-1 and TRBJ1-2; no firm D call. The length of the CDR3 is 15 residues. The germline CDR1 and CDR2 sequences are MNHNS and SASEGT. Trimming took 3 bases from V and 0 from J, leaving 11 bases between them. The CDR3 nucleotides read TGTGCCAGCAGTGAGAATACAGCAGCTAACTATGGCTACACCTTC. Translation gives CASSENTAANYGYTF.

The chain has TRBV4-1 and TRBJ2-5; TRBD2 matches 8 bases. Matching the DNA end better, TRBJ2-7 makes the J call doubtful. The germline V gene has CDR1 MGHRA and CDR2 YSYEKL. The CDR3 contains 15 residues. The chain's CDR3 is CASSQDSGLAYEQYF. In nucleotides, the CDR3 is TGCGCCAGCAGCCAAGATAGCGGACTAGCTTACGAGCAGTACTTC.

V usage is TRBV7-2 and J usage is TRBJ2-7; TRBD2 matches 8 bases. CDR3 length: 13 residues. From germline, CDR1 is SGHTA and CDR2 FQGNSA. V dropped 6 bases and J dropped 6; count of bases not matched to a gene: 7. CDR3 sequence reads: CASRSGSLFEQYF. CDR3 DNA sequence: TGTGCCAGCAGGAGCGGGAGCTTGTTCGAGCAGTACTTC.

This clone has a single count. This rearrangement joins TRBV4-2 to TRBJ2-5; 11 bases agree with TRBD2. Near its end, the DNA agrees better with TRBJ2-7, so the J call may be wrong. The CDR3 is made up of 15 amino acids. Germline CDR1 LGHNA, CDR2 YNFKEQ. CDR3 coding DNA: TGTGCCAGCAGGCAGACTAGCGGGGCTACCTACGAGCAGTACTTC. This codes for CASRQTSGATYEQYF.

This chain connects TRBV4-1 to TRBJ2-3; 8 positions match TRBD2. The CDR3 has 16 amino acids. Germline-derived CDR1 and CDR2 are MGHRA and YSYEKL. V was pared by 1 base and J by 9 bases, with 12 bases of the junction left unmatched. This CDR3 is CASSQADGGVSNTQYF. In DNA, the CDR3 is TGCGCCAGCAGCCAAGCCGACGGGGGGGTGTCAAACACGCAGTATTTT.